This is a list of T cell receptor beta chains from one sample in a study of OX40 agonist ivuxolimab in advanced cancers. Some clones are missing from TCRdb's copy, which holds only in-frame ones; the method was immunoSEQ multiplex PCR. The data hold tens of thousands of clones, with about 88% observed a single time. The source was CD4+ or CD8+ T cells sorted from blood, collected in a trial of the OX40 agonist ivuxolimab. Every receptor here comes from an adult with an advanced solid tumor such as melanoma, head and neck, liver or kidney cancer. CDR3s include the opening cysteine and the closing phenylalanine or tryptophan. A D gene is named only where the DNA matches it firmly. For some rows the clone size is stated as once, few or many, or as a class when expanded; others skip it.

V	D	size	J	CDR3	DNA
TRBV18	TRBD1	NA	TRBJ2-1	CASSPPVGTGGYNEQFF	TGTGCCAGCTCACCACCAGTTGGGACAGGGGGCTACAATGAGCAGTTCTTC
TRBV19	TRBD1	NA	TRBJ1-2	CASSTQTGSTDYGYTF	TGTGCCAGTAGTACCCAGACAGGGTCGACGGACTATGGCTACACCTTC
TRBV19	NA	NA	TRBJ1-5	CASRYNSDSYQPQHF	TGTGCCAGCCGGTATAACTCAGACAGTTATCAGCCCCAGCATTTT
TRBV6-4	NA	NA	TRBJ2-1	CASSDSISTGLNEQFF	TGTGCCAGCAGTGACTCGATAAGTACAGGTTTGAATGAGCAGTTCTTC
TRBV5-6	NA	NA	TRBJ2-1	CASSPAVTTGPEQFF	TGTGCCAGCAGCCCTGCCGTAACCACTGGGCCTGAGCAGTTCTTC
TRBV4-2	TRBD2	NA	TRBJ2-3	CASRGLAGGIRTDTQYF	TGTGCCAGCAGGGGACTAGCGGGGGGGATAAGGACAGATACGCAGTATTTT
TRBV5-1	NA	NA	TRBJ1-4	CASKDSRGAGEKLFF	TGCGCCAGCAAGGATTCCAGGGGTGCGGGTGAAAAACTGTTTTTT
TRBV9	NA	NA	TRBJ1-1	CASSVDLGMNTEAFF	TGTGCCAGCAGCGTAGATCTGGGTATGAACACTGAAGCTTTCTTT
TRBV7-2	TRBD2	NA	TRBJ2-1	CASSLAGVGNEQFF	TGTGCCAGCAGCCTAGCGGGAGTAGGCAATGAGCAGTTCTTC
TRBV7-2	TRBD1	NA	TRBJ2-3	CASSEQGAGTDTQYF	TGTGCCAGCAGCGAACAGGGGGCAGGCACAGATACGCAGTATTTT
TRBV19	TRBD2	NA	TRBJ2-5	CASSKTSGGLVETQYF	TGTGCCAGTAGTAAGACTAGCGGGGGCCTCGTGGAGACCCAGTACTTC
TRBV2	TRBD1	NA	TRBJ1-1	CASSGQGANTEAFF	TGTGCCAGCAGCGGACAGGGGGCGAACACTGAAGCTTTCTTT
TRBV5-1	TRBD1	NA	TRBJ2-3	CASSIGQGDVYTQYF	TGCGCCAGCAGCATCGGACAGGGCGACGTATATACGCAGTATTTT
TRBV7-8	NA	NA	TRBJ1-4	CASSLDFEKLFF	TGTGCCAGCAGCTTGGACTTTGAAAAACTGTTTTTT
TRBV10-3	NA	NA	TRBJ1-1	CAISESGGGAEAFF	TGTGCCATCAGTGAGTCGGGCGGGGGGGCTGAAGCTTTCTTT
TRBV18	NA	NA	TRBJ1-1	CASFNQKNTEAFF	TGTGCCAGCTTCAATCAAAAGAACACTGAAGCTTTCTTT
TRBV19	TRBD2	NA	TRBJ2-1	CASSTRTSGSYEQFF	TGTGCCAGTAGTACCCGGACTAGCGGGAGCTATGAGCAGTTCTTC
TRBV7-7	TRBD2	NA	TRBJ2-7	CASSSGLAGGPDEQYF	TGTGCCAGCAGCTCCGGACTAGCGGGGGGCCCAGACGAGCAGTACTTC
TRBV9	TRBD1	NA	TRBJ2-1	CASSSGQGSNEQFF	TGTGCCAGCAGCTCGGGACAGGGGTCCAATGAGCAGTTCTTC
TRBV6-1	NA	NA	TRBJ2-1	CASSQTLIYNEQFF	TGTGCCAGCAGTCAGACTCTAATCTACAATGAGCAGTTCTTC
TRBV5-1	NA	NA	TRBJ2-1	CASSPVGGTLSYNEQFF	TGCGCCAGCAGCCCGGTGGGAGGCACACTCTCCTACAATGAGCAGTTCTTC
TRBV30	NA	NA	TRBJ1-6	CAWDPRKGRGRDSPLHF	TGTGCCTGGGACCCGAGAAAGGGAAGGGGACGGGATTCACCCCTCCACTTT
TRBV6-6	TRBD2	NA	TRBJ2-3	CASSFSGRFADTQYF	TGTGCCAGCAGTTTTAGCGGGAGATTCGCAGATACGCAGTATTTT
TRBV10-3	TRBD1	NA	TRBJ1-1	CAIRTGTANTEAFF	TGTGCCATCAGGACCGGGACAGCGAACACTGAAGCTTTCTTT
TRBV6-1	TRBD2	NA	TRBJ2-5	CASQIGGLARETQYF	TGTGCCAGCCAGATTGGGGGACTAGCGAGAGAGACCCAGTACTTC
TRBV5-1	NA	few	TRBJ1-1	CASSLETGTEAFF	TGCGCCAGCAGCTTGGAGACGGGCACTGAAGCTTTCTTT
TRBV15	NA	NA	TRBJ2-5	CATSRDLMGQSQETQYF	TGTGCCACCAGCAGAGATCTGATGGGGCAGAGCCAAGAGACCCAGTACTTC
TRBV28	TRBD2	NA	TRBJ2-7	CASSLLAGGSYEQYF	TGTGCCAGCAGTCTACTAGCGGGAGGGTCCTACGAGCAGTACTTC
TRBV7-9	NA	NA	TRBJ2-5	CASSTRETQYF	TGTGCCAGCAGCACCCGCGAGACCCAGTACTTC
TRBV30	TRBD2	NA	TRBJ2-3	CAWRRERDTQYF	TGTGCCTGGAGGCGGGAGCGGGATACGCAGTATTTT
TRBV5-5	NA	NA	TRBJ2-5	CASSFDRQETQYF	TGTGCCAGCAGCTTCGACAGGCAAGAGACCCAGTACTTC
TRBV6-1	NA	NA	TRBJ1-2	CASSERRDYGYTF	TGTGCCAGCAGTGAGCGACGGGACTATGGCTACACCTTC
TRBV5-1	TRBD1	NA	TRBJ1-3	CASSLAGGSGNTIYF	TGCGCCAGCAGCTTAGCAGGGGGCTCCGGAAACACCATATATTTT
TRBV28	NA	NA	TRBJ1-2	CASSLTPGTETDGYTF	TGTGCCAGCAGTTTAACCCCCGGGACGGAGACGGATGGCTACACCTTC
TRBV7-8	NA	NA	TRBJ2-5	CASSEETQYF	TGTGCCAGCAGCGAAGAGACCCAGTACTTC
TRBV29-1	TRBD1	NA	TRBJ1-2	CSATTGVGYGYTF	TGCAGCGCCACGACAGGGGTTGGCTATGGCTACACCTTC
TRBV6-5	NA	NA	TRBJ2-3	CASSYSTGQHSDTQYF	TGTGCCAGCAGTTACTCAACAGGCCAACACTCAGATACGCAGTATTTT
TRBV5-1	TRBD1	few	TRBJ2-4	CASSSTGGGGIQYF	TGCGCCAGCAGTTCGACAGGGGGCGGCGGCATTCAGTACTTC
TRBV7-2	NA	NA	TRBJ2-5	CASSLDRVETQYF	TGTGCCAGCAGCTTAGATAGGGTCGAGACCCAGTACTTC
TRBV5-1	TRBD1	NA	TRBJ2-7	CASSPEQGATYEQYF	TGCGCCAGCAGCCCGGAGCAGGGGGCAACCTACGAGCAGTACTTC
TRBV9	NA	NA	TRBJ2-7	CASSPAQGPTYEQYF	TGTGCCAGCAGCCCCGCCCAGGGGCCCACCTACGAGCAGTACTTC
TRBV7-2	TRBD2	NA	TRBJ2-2	CASSKGLAGVTGELFF	TGTGCCAGCAGCAAGGGACTAGCGGGAGTAACCGGGGAGCTGTTTTTT
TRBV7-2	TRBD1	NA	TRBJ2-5	CASSGRQGWRETQYF	TGTGCCAGCAGCGGTCGACAGGGGTGGCGAGAGACCCAGTACTTC
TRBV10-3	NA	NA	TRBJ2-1	CAISEDGDSYNEQFF	TGTGCCATCAGTGAGGATGGAGACTCCTACAATGAGCAGTTCTTC
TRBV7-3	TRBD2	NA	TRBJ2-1	CASSLTGLEQFF	TGTGCCAGCAGCTTAACGGGACTAGAGCAGTTCTTC
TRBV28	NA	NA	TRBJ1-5	CASSLLAGNGQPQHF	TGTGCCAGCAGTTTATTGGCAGGGAATGGTCAGCCCCAGCATTTT
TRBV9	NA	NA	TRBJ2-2	CASSVGLVSSNTGELFF	TGTGCCAGCAGCGTAGGGTTGGTTTCTAGCAACACCGGGGAGCTGTTTTTT
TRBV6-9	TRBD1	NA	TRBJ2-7	CASSSDRASYEQYF	TGTGCCAGCAGTTCGGACAGGGCCTCCTACGAGCAGTACTTC